This is a list of T cell receptor beta chains from one sample in a study of OX40 agonist ivuxolimab in advanced cancers. Libraries were prepared by immunoSEQ multiplex PCR; TCRdb keeps only in-frame clonotypes and omits some of them. Counted here are 100,000 to 150,000 clones, approximately 90% occurring once; the ten biggest clones make up approximately 0.81%. Sequencing was performed on CD4+ or CD8+ T cells sorted from blood, taken in a trial of the OX40 agonist ivuxolimab. The receptors were sampled from an adult with an advanced solid tumor such as melanoma, head and neck, liver or kidney cancer. CDR3s include the opening cysteine and the closing phenylalanine or tryptophan. The D gene is left open where the match is weak. Clone size is not always given. Where it is, it says once, few, many or a class for expanded clones.

v_gene: TRBV5-8
d_gene: .
j_gene: TRBJ2-4
abundance: .
CDR3aa: CASSSGDSSPLNIQYF
CDR3nt: TGTGCCAGCAGCTCGGGGGACAGTTCCCCTTTAAACATTCAGTACTTC

v_gene: TRBV7-9
d_gene: .
j_gene: TRBJ1-2
abundance: .
CDR3aa: CASSSSSRDRKPPYGYTF
CDR3nt: TGTGCCAGCAGCTCAAGTAGCCGGGACCGCAAACCGCCCTATGGCTACACCTTC

v_gene: TRBV9
d_gene: .
j_gene: TRBJ2-7
abundance: .
CDR3aa: CASSVGGASWYEQYF
CDR3nt: TGTGCCAGCAGCGTAGGTGGCGCCAGCTGGTACGAGCAGTACTTC

v_gene: TRBV7-9
d_gene: .
j_gene: TRBJ2-7
abundance: .
CDR3aa: CASSPQGGPEQYF
CDR3nt: TGTGCCAGCAGCCCTCAGGGGGGGCCCGAGCAGTACTTC

v_gene: TRBV11-1
d_gene: .
j_gene: TRBJ1-1
abundance: .
CDR3aa: CASSLGGGLQWAFF
CDR3nt: TGTGCCAGCAGCTTGGGGGGCGGACTTCAGTGGGCTTTCTTT

v_gene: TRBV9
d_gene: TRBD1
j_gene: TRBJ2-1
abundance: .
CDR3aa: CASSGQGTGGYEQFF
CDR3nt: TGTGCCAGCAGCGGGCAGGGGACAGGGGGGTATGAGCAGTTCTTC

v_gene: TRBV19
d_gene: TRBD1
j_gene: TRBJ1-2
abundance: once
CDR3aa: CATGQGFNYGYTF
CDR3nt: TGTGCCACCGGACAGGGCTTTAACTATGGCTACACCTTC

v_gene: TRBV28
d_gene: .
j_gene: TRBJ1-3
abundance: .
CDR3aa: CASSFWRSSGNTIYF
CDR3nt: TGTGCCAGCAGTTTTTGGCGGAGCTCTGGAAACACCATATATTTT

v_gene: TRBV5-1
d_gene: .
j_gene: TRBJ2-3
abundance: once
CDR3aa: CASSWGTGPDTQYF
CDR3nt: TGCGCCAGCAGCTGGGGGACGGGACCCGATACGCAGTATTTT

v_gene: TRBV30
d_gene: .
j_gene: TRBJ2-3
abundance: .
CDR3aa: CAWRKTLGRGTDTQYF
CDR3nt: TGTGCCTGGAGGAAAACACTGGGGCGAGGGACAGATACGCAGTATTTT

v_gene: TRBV11-2
d_gene: TRBD1
j_gene: TRBJ2-5
abundance: .
CDR3aa: CASSFRTGGLETQYF
CDR3nt: TGTGCCAGCAGCTTCCGTACAGGGGGCTTGGAGACCCAGTACTTC

v_gene: TRBV18
d_gene: .
j_gene: TRBJ1-1
abundance: .
CDR3aa: CASSSVRDSEAFF
CDR3nt: TGTGCCAGCTCATCTGTGCGGGATTCTGAAGCTTTCTTT

v_gene: TRBV19
d_gene: TRBD1
j_gene: TRBJ2-3
abundance: .
CDR3aa: CASMDRATDTQYF
CDR3nt: TGTGCCAGCATGGACAGGGCCACAGATACGCAGTATTTT

v_gene: TRBV5-1
d_gene: .
j_gene: TRBJ2-7
abundance: .
CDR3aa: CASSSPGYEQYF
CDR3nt: TGCGCCAGCAGCTCCCCGGGCTACGAGCAGTACTTC

v_gene: TRBV5-1
d_gene: .
j_gene: TRBJ1-3
abundance: .
CDR3aa: CASSWDTRSGNTIYF
CDR3nt: TGCGCCAGCAGCTGGGACACCCGCTCTGGAAACACCATATATTTT

v_gene: TRBV7-5
d_gene: .
j_gene: TRBJ1-1
abundance: .
CDR3aa: CARITGGQGGTNTEAFF
CDR3nt: TGTGCCAGAATCACCGGCGGACAGGGGGGAACAAACACTGAAGCTTTCTTT

v_gene: TRBV4-3
d_gene: .
j_gene: TRBJ1-1
abundance: once
CDR3aa: CASSQDKRTNTEAFF
CDR3nt: TGCGCCAGCAGCCAAGATAAACGTACGAACACTGAAGCTTTCTTT

v_gene: TRBV6-6
d_gene: TRBD1
j_gene: TRBJ2-1
abundance: .
CDR3aa: CASSYPGQGGNEQFF
CDR3nt: TGTGCCAGCAGTTACCCCGGACAGGGCGGGAATGAGCAGTTCTTC

v_gene: TRBV19
d_gene: .
j_gene: TRBJ2-7
abundance: .
CDR3aa: CASRRTDGYEQYF
CDR3nt: TGTGCCAGTAGGCGGACGGACGGTTACGAGCAGTACTTC

v_gene: TRBV7-9
d_gene: .
j_gene: TRBJ2-7
abundance: .
CDR3aa: CASSLGTLTEQYF
CDR3nt: TGTGCCAGCAGCTTAGGGACCCTTACAGAGCAGTACTTC

v_gene: TRBV28
d_gene: .
j_gene: TRBJ1-5
abundance: .
CDR3aa: CASSLARDNNQPQHF
CDR3nt: TGTGCCAGCAGTTTAGCCCGGGACAACAATCAGCCCCAGCATTTT

v_gene: TRBV7-2
d_gene: .
j_gene: TRBJ1-5
abundance: .
CDR3aa: CASSPRGPNQPQHF
CDR3nt: TGTGCCAGCAGCCCTCGGGGGCCGAATCAGCCCCAGCATTTT

v_gene: TRBV18
d_gene: .
j_gene: TRBJ2-3
abundance: .
CDR3aa: CASSPPGGVISSPTDTQYF
CDR3nt: TGTGCCAGCTCACCACCTGGCGGTGTAATCTCCAGTCCCACAGATACGCAGTATTTT

v_gene: TRBV7-3
d_gene: .
j_gene: TRBJ2-7
abundance: .
CDR3aa: CASSSTLSSEQYF
CDR3nt: TGTGCCAGCAGCTCCACCCTCAGTAGCGAGCAGTACTTC

v_gene: TRBV4-2
d_gene: .
j_gene: TRBJ1-1
abundance: .
CDR3aa: CASSHGGGAFF
CDR3nt: TGTGCCAGCAGCCACGGGGGGGGTGCTTTCTTT

v_gene: TRBV14
d_gene: TRBD2
j_gene: TRBJ2-5
abundance: .
CDR3aa: CASSQGPRQGGYQETQYF
CDR3nt: TGTGCCAGCAGCCAAGGCCCTCGGCAGGGAGGGTACCAAGAGACCCAGTACTTC

v_gene: TRBV27
d_gene: .
j_gene: TRBJ1-5
abundance: .
CDR3aa: CASSLGQGTSQPQHF
CDR3nt: TGTGCCAGCAGTTTGGGGCAGGGCACAAGTCAGCCCCAGCATTTT

v_gene: TRBV28
d_gene: TRBD1
j_gene: TRBJ1-4
abundance: once
CDR3aa: CASSPGTGGEKLFF
CDR3nt: TGTGCCAGCAGCCCCGGGACAGGCGGTGAAAAACTGTTTTTT